This T cell receptor beta chain was observed in a study of T-cell reconstitution after alpha-beta-depleted transplantation in children. Molecular barcoding with unique molecular identifiers was used for the TCRbeta library. TCRdb redid the calling of the PCR reads with MiXCR, one entry per CDR3 protein. Of 360,000 or so distinct CDR3 sequences listed, roughly 20% are singletons. This clonotype was seen a handful of times. The sample in question was PBMCs from the stem cell graft donor, obtained from the stem cell graft. This clonotype originated in a human donor who donated a stem cell graft to a child with acute myeloid leukemia.

CDR3 sequence: CASSRGELPQHF. The CDR3 coding sequence is TGTGCCAGCAGCCGAGGGGAGTTGCCCCAGCATTTT. V is TRBV12-3 or TRBV12-4 and J is TRBJ1-5; possible D gene TRBD1, 5 bases. The CDR3 runs to 12 residues. V shed 6 bases and J shed 9 bases, with 12 bases lying between them.